This section outlines one T cell receptor beta chain sequence together with its context. Its antigen is unidentified. The CDR3 runs to 12 residues. Germline V lookup: CDR1 DFQATT, CDR2 SNEGSKA (reference sequence). V gave up 4 bases and J gave up 5 bases, with 9 bases separating them. The data originate from a study of regulatory T cells in long-lasting Graves disease. Study conclusions and caveats: Persistent Graves' patients showed less TCR diversity than newly diagnosed patients showed. TRBV28, TRBJ1-2 and TRBJ2-5 were favored in persistent disease.

CDR3 regions were amplified by Arm-PCR using iRepertoire HTBI primers to build TCR beta libraries. Each CDR3 protein gets one entry after TCRdb re-called the multiplex PCR reads with MiXCR. Of 350,000 to 450,000 distinct CDR3 sequences detected, around 23% appear once; the ten largest clones hold under 35%. The sample's time point: persistent/refractory GD, antithyroid drugs over 5 years with positive TRAb. Preparation of the TCR library used RNA extracted from PBMCs. The sample was peripheral blood mononuclear cells (PBMCs), taken when the disease was refractory, from a patient treated with antithyroid drugs. The chain has TRBV20-1 and TRBJ2-1; D gene ambiguous. The source is a woman between 40 and 55 years old with Graves disease. The CDR3 nucleotides are TGCAGTGCTAACAACCATAACAATGAGCAGTTCTTC. It specifies CSANNHNNEQFF.